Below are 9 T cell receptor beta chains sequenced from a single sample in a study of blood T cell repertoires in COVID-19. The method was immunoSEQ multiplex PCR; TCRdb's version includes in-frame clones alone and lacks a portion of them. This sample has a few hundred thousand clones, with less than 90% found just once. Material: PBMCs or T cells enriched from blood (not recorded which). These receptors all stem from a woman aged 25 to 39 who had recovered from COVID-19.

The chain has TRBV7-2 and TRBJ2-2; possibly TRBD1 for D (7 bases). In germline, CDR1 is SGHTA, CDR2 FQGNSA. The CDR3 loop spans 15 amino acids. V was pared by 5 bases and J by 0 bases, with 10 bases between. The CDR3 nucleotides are TGTGCCAGCAGCCGCGGGACAGCGAACACCGGGGAGCTGTTTTTT. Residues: CASSRGTANTGELFF.

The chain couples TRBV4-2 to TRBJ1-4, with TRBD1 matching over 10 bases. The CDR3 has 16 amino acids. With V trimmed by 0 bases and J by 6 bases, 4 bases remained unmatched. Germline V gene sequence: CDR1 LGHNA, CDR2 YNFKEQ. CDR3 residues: CASSQDRGQGYEKLFF. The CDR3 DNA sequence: TGTGCCAGCAGCCAAGATAGGGGACAGGGGTATGAAAAACTGTTTTTT.

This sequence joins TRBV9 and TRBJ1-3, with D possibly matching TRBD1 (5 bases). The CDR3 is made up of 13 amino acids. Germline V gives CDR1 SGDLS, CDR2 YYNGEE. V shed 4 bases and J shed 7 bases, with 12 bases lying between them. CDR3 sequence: CASSPRAGNTIYF. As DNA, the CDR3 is TGTGCCAGCAGCCCTAGAGCAGGGAACACCATATATTTT.

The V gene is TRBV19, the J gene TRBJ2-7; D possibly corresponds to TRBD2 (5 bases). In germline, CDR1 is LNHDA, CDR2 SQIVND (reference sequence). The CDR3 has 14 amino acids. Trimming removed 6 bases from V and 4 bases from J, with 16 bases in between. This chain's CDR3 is CASSTTGTHYEQYF. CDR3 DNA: TGTGCCAGTAGCACAACGGGAACTCATTACGAGCAGTACTTC.

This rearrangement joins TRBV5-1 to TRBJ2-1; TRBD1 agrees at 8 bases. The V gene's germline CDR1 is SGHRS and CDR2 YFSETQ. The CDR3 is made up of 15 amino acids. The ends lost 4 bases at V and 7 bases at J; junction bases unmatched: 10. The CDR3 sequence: CASSTRQGDRNEQFF. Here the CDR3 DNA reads TGCGCCAGCAGCACCCGCCAGGGGGACAGGAATGAGCAGTTCTTC. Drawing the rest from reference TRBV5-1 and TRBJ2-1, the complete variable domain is KAGVTQTPRYLIKTRGQQVTLSCSPISGHRSVSWYQQTPGQGLQFLFEYFSETQRNKGNFPGRFSGRQFSNSRSEMNVSTLELGDSALYLCASSTRQGDRNEQFFGPGTRLTVL.

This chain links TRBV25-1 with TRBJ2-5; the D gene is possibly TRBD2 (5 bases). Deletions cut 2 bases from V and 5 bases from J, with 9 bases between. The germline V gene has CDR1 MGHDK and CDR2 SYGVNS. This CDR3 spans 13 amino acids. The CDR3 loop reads CASSEAGFETQYF. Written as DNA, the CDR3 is TGTGCCAGCAGTGAAGCGGGTTTTGAGACCCAGTACTTC.

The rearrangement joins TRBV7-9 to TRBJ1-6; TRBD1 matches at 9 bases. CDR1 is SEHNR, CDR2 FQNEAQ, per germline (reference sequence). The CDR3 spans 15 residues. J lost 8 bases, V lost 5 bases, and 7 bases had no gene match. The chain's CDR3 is CASSTSGTGYSPLHF. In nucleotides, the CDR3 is TGTGCCAGCAGCACATCCGGGACAGGGTATTCACCCCTCCACTTT.

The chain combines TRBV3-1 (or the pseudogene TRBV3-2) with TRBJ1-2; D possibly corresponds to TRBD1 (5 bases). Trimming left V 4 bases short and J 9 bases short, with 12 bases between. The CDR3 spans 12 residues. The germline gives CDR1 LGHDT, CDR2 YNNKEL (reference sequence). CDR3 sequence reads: CASSRSTGSYTF. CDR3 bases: TGTGCCAGCAGCCGGTCCACAGGTAGCTACACCTTC.

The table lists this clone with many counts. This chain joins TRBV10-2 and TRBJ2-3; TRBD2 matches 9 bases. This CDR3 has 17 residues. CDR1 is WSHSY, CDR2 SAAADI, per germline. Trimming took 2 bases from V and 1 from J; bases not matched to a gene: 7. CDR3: CASSEGLAGARTDTQYF. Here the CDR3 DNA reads TGCGCCAGCAGTGAGGGGTTAGCGGGGGCCCGCACAGATACGCAGTATTTT.